A selection of T cell receptor beta chains follows, all from one sample in a study of identifying expanded T cells in peripheral blood. This table comes from immunoSEQ multiplex PCR, and its TCRdb copy is limited to in-frame clones, with some not included. The sample lists roughly 130,000 clones; 75% to 90% were seen once. Sequencing input: blood. These receptors came from a person aged 18-70 years in good health. Both conserved end residues are part of each CDR3. D genes are given only for firm matches. The size field is filled for only some rows; it gives once, few, many or a size class.

CDR3 protein	CDR3 DNA	D gene	clone size	V gene	J gene
CASSESRGIDTQYF	TGCGCCAGCAGTGAAAGCAGGGGGATTGATACGCAGTATTTT	TRBD1	-	TRBV10-2	TRBJ2-3
CASSLIGGRTYYEQYF	TGTGCCAGCAGCTTAATCGGCGGGAGGACTTACTACGAGCAGTACTTC	TRBD2	-	TRBV7-2	TRBJ2-7
CASTLAGEQYF	TGTGCCAGCACCCTAGCCGGGGAGCAGTACTTC	-	-	TRBV6-5	TRBJ2-7
CASSQGNPGLPYEQYF	TGTGCCAGCAGCCAGGGAAATCCCGGGCTGCCCTACGAGCAGTACTTC	-	-	TRBV7-2	TRBJ2-7
CSVEDPQLHTQYF	TGCAGCGTTGAAGATCCCCAGCTCCATACGCAGTATTTT	-	few	TRBV29-1	TRBJ2-3
CASSLARQNTEAFF	TGTGCCAGCAGCTTAGCCCGGCAGAACACTGAAGCTTTCTTT	-	-	TRBV7-8	TRBJ1-1
CASSPGANTGELFF	TGTGCCAGCTCACCGGGGGCGAACACCGGGGAGCTGTTTTTT	-	-	TRBV18	TRBJ2-2
CASSQSGGAYEQYF	TGTGCCAGCTCCCAGAGCGGGGGCGCGTACGAGCAGTACTTC	TRBD2	-	TRBV18	TRBJ2-7
CASRENYGYTF	TGTGCCAGCAGAGAAAACTATGGCTACACCTTC	-	-	TRBV2	TRBJ1-2
CASSLRLGDRDYGYTF	TGTGCCAGCAGCTTAAGGTTAGGGGACAGGGACTATGGCTACACCTTC	TRBD1	-	TRBV7-2	TRBJ1-2
CASSRGGPFTYEQYF	TGTGCCAGCAGCCGCGGGGGTCCCTTTACCTACGAGCAGTACTTC	TRBD2	-	TRBV14	TRBJ2-7
CASSPGRVREGSPLHF	TGTGCCAGCTCACCGGGCAGGGTCCGGGAGGGTTCACCCCTCCACTTT	-	few	TRBV18	TRBJ1-6
CSVDSGRAFGQFF	TGCAGCGTTGATAGCGGGAGGGCCTTTGGGCAGTTCTTC	TRBD2	-	TRBV29-1	TRBJ2-1
CASSLEFLGRADTQYF	TGTGCCAGCAGCTTGGAGTTCCTAGGCCGCGCAGATACGCAGTATTTT	-	-	TRBV5-5	TRBJ2-3
CASSYSEATNEKLFF	TGTGCCAGCAGTTACTCAGAGGCAACTAATGAAAAACTGTTTTTT	-	-	TRBV6-5	TRBJ1-4
CASSRGDDTDTQYF	TGTGCCAGCAGCCGGGGGGATGACACAGATACGCAGTATTTT	TRBD2	-	TRBV6-6	TRBJ2-3
CASSEGGTGPGYTF	TGTGCCAGCAGTGAAGGAGGGACAGGGCCTGGCTACACCTTC	TRBD1	-	TRBV2	TRBJ1-2
CASSLDSDNSPLHF	TGTGCCAGCAGCCTGGACAGTGATAATTCACCCCTCCACTTT	-	-	TRBV7-9	TRBJ1-6
CASSVRGSTEAFF	TGTGCCAGCAGCGTAAGGGGGTCCACTGAAGCTTTCTTT	-	-	TRBV9	TRBJ1-1
CSVEGGKVWNEQFF	TGCAGCGTTGAAGGGGGGAAAGTATGGAATGAGCAGTTCTTC	-	-	TRBV29-1	TRBJ2-1
CASSATGQPQHF	TGTGCCAGCAGCGCCACTGGGCAGCCCCAGCATTTT	-	-	TRBV6-1	TRBJ1-5
CATSREGFGKRFYEQYF	TGTGCCACCAGCAGAGAGGGGTTTGGCAAGCGGTTCTACGAGCAGTACTTC	-	-	TRBV15	TRBJ2-7
CASSYSQGTYEQYF	TGTGCCAGCAGTTACTCACAGGGTACCTACGAGCAGTACTTC	-	-	TRBV6-5	TRBJ2-7
CASSLRTGNTEAFF	TGTGCCAGCAGCCTCCGGACAGGGAACACTGAAGCTTTCTTT	TRBD1	-	TRBV7-2	TRBJ1-1
CASTRGTDTDNEQFF	TGTGCCAGCACCCGAGGGACGGATACTGACAATGAGCAGTTCTTC	-	-	TRBV7-6	TRBJ2-1
CASSNPGPQGFLNSNQPQHF	TGTGCCAGTAGTAATCCGGGACCACAGGGATTCTTAAATAGCAATCAGCCCCAGCATTTT	-	-	TRBV19	TRBJ1-5
CASSDPGQGGHNEQFF	TGTGCCAGCAGTGATCCCGGGCAGGGAGGCCACAATGAGCAGTTCTTC	-	-	TRBV2	TRBJ2-1
CASSLEVSGTTDTQYF	TGTGCCAGCAGCTTAGAGGTTAGCGGAACCACAGATACGCAGTATTTT	-	once	TRBV7-6	TRBJ2-3
CASSYRANQPQHF	TGTGCCAGCAGTTACAGGGCGAATCAGCCCCAGCATTTT	-	-	TRBV6-5	TRBJ1-5
CASSTQGTNSPLHF	TGTGCCAGCAGCACACAGGGTACCAATTCACCCCTCCACTTT	-	-	TRBV9	TRBJ1-6
CASKTGLGGYTF	TGTGCCAGCAAGACGGGGCTTGGAGGCTACACCTTC	-	-	TRBV6-5	TRBJ1-2